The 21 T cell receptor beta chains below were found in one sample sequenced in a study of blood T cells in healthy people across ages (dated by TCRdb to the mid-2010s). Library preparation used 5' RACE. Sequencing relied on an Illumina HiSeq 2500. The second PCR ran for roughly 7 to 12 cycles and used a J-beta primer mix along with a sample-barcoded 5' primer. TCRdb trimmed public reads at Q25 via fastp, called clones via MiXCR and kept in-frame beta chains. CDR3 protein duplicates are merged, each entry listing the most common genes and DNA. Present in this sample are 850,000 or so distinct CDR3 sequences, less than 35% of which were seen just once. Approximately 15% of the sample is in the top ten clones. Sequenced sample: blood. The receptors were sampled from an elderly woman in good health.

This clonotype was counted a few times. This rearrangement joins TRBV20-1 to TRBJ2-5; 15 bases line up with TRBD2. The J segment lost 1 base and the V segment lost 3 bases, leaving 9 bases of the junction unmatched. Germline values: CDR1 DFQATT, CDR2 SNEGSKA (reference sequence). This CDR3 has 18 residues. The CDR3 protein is CSARRTSGGVISQETQYF. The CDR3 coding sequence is TGCAGTGCTAGGCGGACTAGCGGGGGGGTCATTTCCCAAGAGACCCAGTACTTC.

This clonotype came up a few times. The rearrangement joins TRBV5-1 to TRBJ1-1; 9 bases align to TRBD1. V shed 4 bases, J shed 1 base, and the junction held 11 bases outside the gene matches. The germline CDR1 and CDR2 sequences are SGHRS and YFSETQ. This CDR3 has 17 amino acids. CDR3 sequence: CASSPGTGKRGNTEAFF. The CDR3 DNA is TGCGCCAGCAGCCCCGGGACAGGGAAAAGGGGGAACACTGAAGCTTTCTTT. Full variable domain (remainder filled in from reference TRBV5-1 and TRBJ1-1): KAGVTQTPRYLIKTRGQQVTLSCSPISGHRSVSWYQQTPGQGLQFLFEYFSETQRNKGNFPGRFSGRQFSNSRSEMNVSTLELGDSALYLCASSPGTGKRGNTEAFFGQGTRLTVV.

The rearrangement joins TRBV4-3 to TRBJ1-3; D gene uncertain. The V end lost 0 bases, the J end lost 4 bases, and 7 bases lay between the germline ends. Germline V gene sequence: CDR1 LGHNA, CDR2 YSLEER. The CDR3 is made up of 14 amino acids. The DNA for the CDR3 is TGCGCCAGCAGCCAAGAGCACAGAGGAAACACCATATATTTT. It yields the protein CASSQEHRGNTIYF.

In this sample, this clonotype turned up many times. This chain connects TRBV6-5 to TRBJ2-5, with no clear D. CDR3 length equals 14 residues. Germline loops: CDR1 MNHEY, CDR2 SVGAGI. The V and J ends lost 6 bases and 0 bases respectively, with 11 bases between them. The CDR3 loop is CASRLRQNQETQYF. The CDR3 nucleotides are TGTGCCAGCAGGTTGCGCCAAAACCAAGAGACCCAGTACTTC.

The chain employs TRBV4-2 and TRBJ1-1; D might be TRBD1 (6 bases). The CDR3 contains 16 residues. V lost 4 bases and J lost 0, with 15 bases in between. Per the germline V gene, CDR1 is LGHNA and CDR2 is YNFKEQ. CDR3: CASSPDLHRVNTEAFF. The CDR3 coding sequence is TGTGCCAGCAGCCCCGACTTACACAGGGTGAACACTGAAGCTTTCTTT.

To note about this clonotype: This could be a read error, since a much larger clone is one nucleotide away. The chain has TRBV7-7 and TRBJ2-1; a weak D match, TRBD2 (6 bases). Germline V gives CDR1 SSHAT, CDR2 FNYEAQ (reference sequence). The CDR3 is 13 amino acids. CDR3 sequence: CASSLGLRETQFF. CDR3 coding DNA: TGTGCTAGCAGCTTAGGACTCCGGGAGACCCAGTTCTTC.

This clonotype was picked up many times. CDR3 nucleotide sequence: TGTGCCAGCAGCCGACCTCGGGGCGAGGAGACCCAGTACTTC. This translates into CASSRPRGEETQYF. The chain is built from TRBV7-8 and TRBJ2-5; D is perhaps TRBD1 or TRBD2 (5 bases each). CDR3 length: 14 amino acids. CDR1 and CDR2 from the germline V gene are SGHVS and FQNEAQ. The ends were cut back, 5 bases at V and 5 bases at J, with 15 bases in the middle. The whole variable domain, remainder taken from reference TRBV7-8 and TRBJ2-5, is GAGVSQSPRYKVAKRGQDVALRCDPISGHVSLFWYQQALGQGPEFLTYFQNEAQLDKSGLPSDRFFAERPEGSVSTLKIQRTQQEDSAVYLCASSRPRGEETQYFGPGTRLLVL.

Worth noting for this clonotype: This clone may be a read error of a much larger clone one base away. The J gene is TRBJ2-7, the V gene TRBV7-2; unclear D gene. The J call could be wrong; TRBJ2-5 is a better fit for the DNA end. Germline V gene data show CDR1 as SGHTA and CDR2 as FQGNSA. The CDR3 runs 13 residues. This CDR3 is CANSSDHRETQYF. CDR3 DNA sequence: TGTGCCAACAGCTCGGACCATCGAGAGACCCAGTACTTC.

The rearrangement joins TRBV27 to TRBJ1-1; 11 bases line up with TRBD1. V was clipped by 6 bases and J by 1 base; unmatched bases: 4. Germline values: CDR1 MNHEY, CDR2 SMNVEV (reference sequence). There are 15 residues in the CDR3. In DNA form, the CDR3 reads TGTGCCAGCAGAATGGACAGGGGGCCGAACACTGAAGCTTTCTTT. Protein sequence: CASRMDRGPNTEAFF.

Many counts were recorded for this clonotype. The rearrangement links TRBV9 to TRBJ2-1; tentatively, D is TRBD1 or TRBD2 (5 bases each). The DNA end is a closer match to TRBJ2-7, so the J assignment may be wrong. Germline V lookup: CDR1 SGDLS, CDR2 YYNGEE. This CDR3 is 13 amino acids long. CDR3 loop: CASSWGSYNEQYF. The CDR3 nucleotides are TGTGCCAGCAGCTGGGGGTCCTACAATGAGCAGTACTTC.

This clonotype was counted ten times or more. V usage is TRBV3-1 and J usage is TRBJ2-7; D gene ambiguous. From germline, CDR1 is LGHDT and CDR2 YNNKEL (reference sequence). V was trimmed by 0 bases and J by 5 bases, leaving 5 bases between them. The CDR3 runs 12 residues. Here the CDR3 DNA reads TGTGCCAGCAGCCAAGAGGGCCACGAGCAGTACTTC. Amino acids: CASSQEGHEQYF.

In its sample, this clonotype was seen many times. The CDR3 region is CASSETGQALIYNEQFF. The CDR3 DNA follows: TGTGCCAGCAGCGAAACCGGACAGGCTCTAATCTACAATGAGCAGTTCTTC. V usage is TRBV7-2 and J usage is TRBJ2-1; 7 bases agree with TRBD1. Per the germline V gene, CDR1 is SGHTA and CDR2 is FQGNSA. Trimming cost V 5 bases and J 3 bases; bases outside gene matches: 13. The CDR3 has 17 residues.

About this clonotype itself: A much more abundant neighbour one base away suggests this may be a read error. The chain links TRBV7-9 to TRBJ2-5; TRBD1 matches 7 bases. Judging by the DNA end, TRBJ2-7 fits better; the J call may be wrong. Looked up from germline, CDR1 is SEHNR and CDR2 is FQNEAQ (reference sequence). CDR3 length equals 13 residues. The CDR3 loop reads CSSSTQGLDEQYF. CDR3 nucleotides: TGTTCCAGCAGCACACAGGGGCTCGACGAGCAGTACTTC.

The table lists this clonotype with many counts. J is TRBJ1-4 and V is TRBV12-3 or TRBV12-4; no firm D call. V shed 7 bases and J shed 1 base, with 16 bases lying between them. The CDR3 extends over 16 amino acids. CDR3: CASTRRAGLTNEKLFF. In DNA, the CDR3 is TGTGCCAGCACCCGACGGGCAGGCCTAACTAATGAAAAACTGTTTTTT.

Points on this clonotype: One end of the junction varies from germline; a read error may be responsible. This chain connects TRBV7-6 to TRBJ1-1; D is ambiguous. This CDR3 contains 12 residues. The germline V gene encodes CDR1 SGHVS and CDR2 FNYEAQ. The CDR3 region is CASSLANTEDFF. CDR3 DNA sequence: TGTGCCAGCAGCTTAGCCAACACTGAAGATTTCTTT.

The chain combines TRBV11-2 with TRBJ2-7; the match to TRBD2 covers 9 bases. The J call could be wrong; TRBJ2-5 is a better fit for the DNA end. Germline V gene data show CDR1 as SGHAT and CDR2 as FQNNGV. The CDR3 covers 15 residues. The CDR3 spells CASTRLSGGPETQYF. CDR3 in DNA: TGTGCCAGCACCCGTCTGAGCGGGGGGCCCGAGACCCAGTACTTC.

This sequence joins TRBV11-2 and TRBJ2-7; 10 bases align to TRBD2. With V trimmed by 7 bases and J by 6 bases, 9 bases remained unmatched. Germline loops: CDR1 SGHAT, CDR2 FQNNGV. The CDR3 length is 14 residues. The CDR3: CASTLLAGPLEQYF. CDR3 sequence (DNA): TGTGCCAGCACACTACTAGCGGGACCGCTCGAGCAGTACTTC.

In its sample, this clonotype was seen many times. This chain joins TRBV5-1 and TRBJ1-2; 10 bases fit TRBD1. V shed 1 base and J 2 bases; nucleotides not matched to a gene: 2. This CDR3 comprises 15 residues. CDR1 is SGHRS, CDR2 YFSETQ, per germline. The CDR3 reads CASSLPGQGNYGYTF. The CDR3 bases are TGCGCCAGCAGCTTGCCGGGACAGGGGAACTATGGCTACACCTTC.

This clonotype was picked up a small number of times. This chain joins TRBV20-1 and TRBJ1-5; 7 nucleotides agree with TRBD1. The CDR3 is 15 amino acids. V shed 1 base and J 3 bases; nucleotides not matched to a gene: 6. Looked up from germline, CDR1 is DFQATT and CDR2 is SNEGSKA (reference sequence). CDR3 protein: CSARVGTDNNQPQHF. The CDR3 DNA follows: TGCAGTGCTAGAGTCGGGACAGACAACAATCAGCCCCAGCATTTT.

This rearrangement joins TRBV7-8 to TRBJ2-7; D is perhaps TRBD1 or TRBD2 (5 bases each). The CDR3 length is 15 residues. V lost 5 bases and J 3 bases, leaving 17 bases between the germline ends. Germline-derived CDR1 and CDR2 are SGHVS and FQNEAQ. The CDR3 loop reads CASSIREGPIYEQYF. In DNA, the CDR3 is TGTGCCAGCAGCATCAGAGAGGGACCCATCTACGAGCAGTACTTC.

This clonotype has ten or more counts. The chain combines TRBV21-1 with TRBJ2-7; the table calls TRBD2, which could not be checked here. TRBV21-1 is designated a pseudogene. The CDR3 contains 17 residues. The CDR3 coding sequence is TGTGCCAGCAGCAAAGTGGAGGCGGGGGGGCTTTCCAACGAGCAGTACTTC. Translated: CASSKVEAGGLSNEQYF.